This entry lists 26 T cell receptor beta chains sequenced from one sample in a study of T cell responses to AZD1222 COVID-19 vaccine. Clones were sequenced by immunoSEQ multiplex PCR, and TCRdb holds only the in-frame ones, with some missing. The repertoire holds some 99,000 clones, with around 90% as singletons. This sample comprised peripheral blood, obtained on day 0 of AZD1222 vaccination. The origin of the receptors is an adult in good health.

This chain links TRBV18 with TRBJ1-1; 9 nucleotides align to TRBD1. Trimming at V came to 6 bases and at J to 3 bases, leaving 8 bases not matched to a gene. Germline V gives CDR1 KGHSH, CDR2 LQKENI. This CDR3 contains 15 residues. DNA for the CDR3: TGTGCCAGCTCCCTAAACAGGGGGCGGGACACTGAAGCTTTCTTT. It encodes CASSLNRGRDTEAFF.

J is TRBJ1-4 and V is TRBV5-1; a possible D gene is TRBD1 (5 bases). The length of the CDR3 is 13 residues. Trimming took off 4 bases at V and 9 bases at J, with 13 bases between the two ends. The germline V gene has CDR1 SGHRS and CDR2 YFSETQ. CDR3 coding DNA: TGCGCCAGCAGCGTCGCCGGGACTCAAAAACTGTTTTTT. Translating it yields CASSVAGTQKLFF.

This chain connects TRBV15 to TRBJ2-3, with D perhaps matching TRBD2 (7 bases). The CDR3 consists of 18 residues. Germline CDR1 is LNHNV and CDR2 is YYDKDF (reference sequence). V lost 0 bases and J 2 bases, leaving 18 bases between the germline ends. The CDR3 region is CATSREGEEGGNTDTQYF. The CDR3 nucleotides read TGTGCCACCAGCAGAGAAGGGGAGGAGGGGGGGAACACAGATACGCAGTATTTT.

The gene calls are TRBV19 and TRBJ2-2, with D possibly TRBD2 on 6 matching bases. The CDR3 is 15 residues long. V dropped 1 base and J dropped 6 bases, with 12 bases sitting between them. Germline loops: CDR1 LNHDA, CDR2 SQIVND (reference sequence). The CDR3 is CASSIARGGAGELFF. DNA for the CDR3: TGTGCCAGTAGTATAGCGCGGGGCGGGGCCGGGGAGCTGTTTTTT.

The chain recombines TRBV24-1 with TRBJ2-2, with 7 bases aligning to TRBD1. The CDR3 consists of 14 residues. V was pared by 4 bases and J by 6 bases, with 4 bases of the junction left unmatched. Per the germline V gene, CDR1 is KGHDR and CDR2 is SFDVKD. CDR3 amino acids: CATSEPDRAGELFF. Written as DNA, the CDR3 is TGTGCCACCAGTGAGCCTGACAGGGCCGGGGAGCTGTTTTTT.

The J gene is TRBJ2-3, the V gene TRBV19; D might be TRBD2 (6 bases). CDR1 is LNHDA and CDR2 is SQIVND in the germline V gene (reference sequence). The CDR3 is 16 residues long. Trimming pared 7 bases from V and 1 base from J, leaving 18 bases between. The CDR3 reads CASIVRRDWRTDTQYF. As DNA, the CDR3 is TGTGCCAGTATAGTGAGGAGGGATTGGCGCACAGATACGCAGTATTTT.

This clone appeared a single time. The CDR3 nucleotides are TGTGCCACCAGTGATCCTGCCAAGAGTGACGAGCAGTACTTC. Residues: CATSDPAKSDEQYF. The chain combines TRBV24-1 with TRBJ2-7; D not certain. The V gene lost 3 bases and the J gene lost 5 bases, with 13 bases spanning the gap. This CDR3 is built from 14 residues. Germline loops: CDR1 KGHDR, CDR2 SFDVKD.

CDR3 protein: CASSEQGRETQYF. The CDR3 coding sequence is TGTGCCAGCAGTGAGCAGGGCAGAGAGACCCAGTACTTC. The gene calls are TRBV2 and TRBJ2-5; weak D call: TRBD1 (5 bases). The germline V gene encodes CDR1 SNHLY and CDR2 FYNNEI. V lost 3 bases and J lost 4, with 9 bases in between. This CDR3 is built from 13 residues.

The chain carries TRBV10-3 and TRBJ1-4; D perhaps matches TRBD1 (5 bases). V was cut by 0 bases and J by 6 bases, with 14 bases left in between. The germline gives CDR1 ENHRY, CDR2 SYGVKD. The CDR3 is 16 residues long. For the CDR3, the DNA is TGTGCCATCAGTGAGTCGACTGGGGGTTTGGATGAAAAACTGTTTTTT. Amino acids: CAISESTGGLDEKLFF.

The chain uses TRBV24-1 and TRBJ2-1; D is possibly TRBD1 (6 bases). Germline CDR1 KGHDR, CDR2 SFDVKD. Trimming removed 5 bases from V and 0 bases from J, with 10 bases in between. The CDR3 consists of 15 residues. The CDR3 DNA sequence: TGTGCCACCAGTGCAGGGGCGAGCTCCTACAATGAGCAGTTCTTC. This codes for CATSAGASSYNEQFF.

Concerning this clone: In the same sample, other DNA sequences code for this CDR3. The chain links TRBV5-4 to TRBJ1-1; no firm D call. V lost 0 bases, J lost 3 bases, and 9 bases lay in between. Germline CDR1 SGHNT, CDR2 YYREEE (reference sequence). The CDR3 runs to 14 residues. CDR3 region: CASSLGGGDTEAFF. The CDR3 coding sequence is TGTGCCAGCAGCTTGGGTGGTGGGGACACTGAAGCTTTCTTT.

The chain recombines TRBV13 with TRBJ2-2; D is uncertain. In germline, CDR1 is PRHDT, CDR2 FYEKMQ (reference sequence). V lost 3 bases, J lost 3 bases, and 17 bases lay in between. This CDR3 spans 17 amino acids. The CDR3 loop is CASSLLSRAVHTGELFF. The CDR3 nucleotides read TGTGCCAGCAGCTTGCTGTCCCGGGCAGTCCACACCGGGGAGCTGTTTTTT.

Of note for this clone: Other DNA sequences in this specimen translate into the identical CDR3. CDR3 protein: CASRQGVDYGYTF. The CDR3 coding sequence is TGTGCCAGCAGGCAGGGGGTCGACTATGGCTACACCTTC. J is TRBJ1-2 and V is TRBV6-5; 7 bases line up with TRBD1. The CDR3 loop spans 13 amino acids. Germline assignment: CDR1 MNHEY and CDR2 SVGAGI. Unmatched junction bases numbered 4, after V lost 6 bases and J lost 3 bases.

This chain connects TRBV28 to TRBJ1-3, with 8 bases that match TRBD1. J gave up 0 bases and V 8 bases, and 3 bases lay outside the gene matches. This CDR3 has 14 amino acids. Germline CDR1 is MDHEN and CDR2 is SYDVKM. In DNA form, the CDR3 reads TGTGCCAGCGGCGGGACAGGCTCTGGAAACACCATATATTTT. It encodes CASGGTGSGNTIYF.

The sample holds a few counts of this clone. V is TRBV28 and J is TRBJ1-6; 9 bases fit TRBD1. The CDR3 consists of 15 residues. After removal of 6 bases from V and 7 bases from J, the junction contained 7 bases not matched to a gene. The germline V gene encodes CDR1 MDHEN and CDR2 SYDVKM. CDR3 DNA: TGTGCCAGCAGCGACTACGGGACAGGGAATTCACCCCTCCACTTT. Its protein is CASSDYGTGNSPLHF. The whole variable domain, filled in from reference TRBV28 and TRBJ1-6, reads DVKVTQSSRYLVKRTGEKVFLECVQDMDHENMFWYRQDPGLGLRLIYFSYDVKMKEKGDIPEGYSVSREKKERFSLILESASTNQTSMYLCASSDYGTGNSPLHFGNGTRLTVT.

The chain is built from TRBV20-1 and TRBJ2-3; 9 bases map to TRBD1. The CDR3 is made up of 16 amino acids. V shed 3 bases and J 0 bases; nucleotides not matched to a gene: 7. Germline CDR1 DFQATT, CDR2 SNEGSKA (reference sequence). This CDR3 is CSASAPGTGSTDTQYF. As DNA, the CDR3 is TGCAGTGCTAGTGCCCCCGGGACAGGGAGCACAGATACGCAGTATTTT.

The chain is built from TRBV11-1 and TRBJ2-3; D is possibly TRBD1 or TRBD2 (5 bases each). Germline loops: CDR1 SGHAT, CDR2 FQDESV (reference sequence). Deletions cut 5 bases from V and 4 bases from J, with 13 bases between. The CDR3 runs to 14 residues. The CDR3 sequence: CASSLNGAADTQYF. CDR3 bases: TGTGCCAGCAGCCTCAACGGGGCGGCAGATACGCAGTATTTT.

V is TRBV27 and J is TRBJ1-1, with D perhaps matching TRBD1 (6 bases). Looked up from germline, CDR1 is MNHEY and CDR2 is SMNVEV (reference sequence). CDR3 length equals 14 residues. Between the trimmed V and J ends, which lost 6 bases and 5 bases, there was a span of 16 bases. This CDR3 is CASRGGKVWTEAFF. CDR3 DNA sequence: TGTGCCAGCAGAGGGGGTAAGGTTTGGACTGAAGCTTTCTTT.

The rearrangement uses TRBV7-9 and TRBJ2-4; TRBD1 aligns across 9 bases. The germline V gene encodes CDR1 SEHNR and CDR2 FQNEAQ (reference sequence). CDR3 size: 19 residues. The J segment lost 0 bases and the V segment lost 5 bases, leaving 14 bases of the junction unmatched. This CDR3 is CASSDPGQGSVVAKNIQYF. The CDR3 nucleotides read TGTGCCAGCAGCGATCCGGGACAGGGTAGCGTAGTAGCCAAAAACATTCAGTACTTC.

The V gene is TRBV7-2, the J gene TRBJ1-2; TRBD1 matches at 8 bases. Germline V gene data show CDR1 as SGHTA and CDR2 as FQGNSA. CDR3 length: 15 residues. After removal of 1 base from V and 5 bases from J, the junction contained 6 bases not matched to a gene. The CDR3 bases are TGTGCCAGCAGCTTAGTGGCAGGGGGCAAATATGGCTACACCTTC. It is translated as CASSLVAGGKYGYTF.

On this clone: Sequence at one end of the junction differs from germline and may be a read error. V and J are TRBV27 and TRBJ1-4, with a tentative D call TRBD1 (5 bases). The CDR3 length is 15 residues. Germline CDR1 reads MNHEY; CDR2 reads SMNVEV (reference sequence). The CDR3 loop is CASSLFGGVNEKLFF. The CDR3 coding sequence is TGTGCCAGCAGCTTATTCGGGGGGGTTAATGAAAAACTGTTTTTT. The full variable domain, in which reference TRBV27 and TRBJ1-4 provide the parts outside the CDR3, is EAQVTQNPRYLITVTGKKLTVTCSQNMNHEYMSWYRQDPGLGLRQIYYSMNVEVTDKGDVPEGYKVSRKEKRNFPLILESPSPNQTSLYFCASSLFGGVNEKLFFGSGTQLSVL.

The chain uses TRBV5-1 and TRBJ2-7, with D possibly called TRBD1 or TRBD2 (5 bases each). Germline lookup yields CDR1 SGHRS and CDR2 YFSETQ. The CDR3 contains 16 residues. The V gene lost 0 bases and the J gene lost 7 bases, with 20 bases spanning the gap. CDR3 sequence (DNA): TGCGCCAGCAGCTTGGAGGCAGGGACCCCATTTGGAGAGCAGTACTTC. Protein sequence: CASSLEAGTPFGEQYF.

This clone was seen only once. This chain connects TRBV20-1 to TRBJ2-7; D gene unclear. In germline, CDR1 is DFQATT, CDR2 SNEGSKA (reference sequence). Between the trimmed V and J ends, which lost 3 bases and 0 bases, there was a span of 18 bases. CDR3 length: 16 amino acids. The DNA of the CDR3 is TGCAGTGCTAGTCCGCTGAACGAGGTATACTCCTACGAGCAGTACTTC. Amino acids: CSASPLNEVYSYEQYF.

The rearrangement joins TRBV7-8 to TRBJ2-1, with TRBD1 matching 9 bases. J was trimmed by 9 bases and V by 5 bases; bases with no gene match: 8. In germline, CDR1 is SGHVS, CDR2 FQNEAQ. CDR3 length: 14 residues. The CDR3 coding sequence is TGTGCCAGCAGCCCCCGCACAGGGGGCATTGAGCAGTTCTTC. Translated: CASSPRTGGIEQFF.

In DNA, the CDR3 is TGTGCCAGCAGTTTCGGCCAGGTCACTGAAGCTTTCTTT. It specifies CASSFGQVTEAFF. The chain carries TRBV27 and TRBJ1-1; D is unresolved. Per the germline V gene, CDR1 is MNHEY and CDR2 is SMNVEV (reference sequence). The V gene lost 3 bases and the J gene lost 4 bases, with 9 bases spanning the gap. The CDR3 consists of 13 residues.

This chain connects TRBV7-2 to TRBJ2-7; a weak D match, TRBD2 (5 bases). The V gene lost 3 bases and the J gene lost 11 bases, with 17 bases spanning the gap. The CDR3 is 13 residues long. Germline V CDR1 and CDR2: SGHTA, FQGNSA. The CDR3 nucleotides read TGTGCCAGCAGCTTGGGAGCGGCAGAGGCGGAGTACTTC. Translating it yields CASSLGAAEAEYF.